This T cell receptor beta chain is drawn from a study of response to subunit inactivated influenza vaccine. TCRdb ran MiXCR on the RT-PCR reads and lists one entry per CDR3 protein. The data contain some 850,000 distinct CDR3 sequences, 15% to 20% of them singletons. With 0 bases removed from V and 9 bases from J, the gap between germline ends came to 16 bases. Per the germline V gene, CDR1 is SGHKS and CDR2 is YYEKEE (reference sequence). CDR3 length: 16 amino acids. This clonotype appeared many times. The starting material was PBMCs from blood, obtained around 5 days after vaccination. The source is a man aged 50 to 59 who received an inactivated influenza vaccine. The rearrangement links TRBV5-5 to TRBJ1-6; D remains unclear. The DNA for the CDR3 is TGTGCCAGCAGCTTGGCCCCCACGGGTTTAGGTTCACCCCTCCACTTT. Protein sequence: CASSLAPTGLGSPLHF.